Here is one T cell receptor (beta chain) with its context. What it binds is unknown. The entry originates in a study of blood T cell dynamics during melanoma immunotherapy. About the study: Metastatic melanoma patients received first-line pembrolizumab or nivolumab plus ipilimumab. Findings of the study overall: PBMC repertoires of eventual disease-control patients split at W3 into clonality or diversity gains.

Sequenced by immunoSEQ multiplex PCR; TCRdb stores in-frame clones only, minus some. The repertoire holds approximately 6,000 clones, with roughly 77% as singletons. Time point defined: week 3, after first cycle of checkpoint inhibitor. The clonotype was recovered from a human donor with melanoma. Specimen: blood, collected from a patient treated with checkpoint blockade.

The CDR3: CASSEGTVTNSPLHF. The CDR3 coding sequence is TGTGCCAGCAGTGAGGGGACAGTGACTAATTCACCCCTCCACTTT. This rearrangement joins TRBV6-1 to TRBJ1-6; TRBD1 agrees at 7 bases. After removal of 3 bases from V and 6 bases from J, the junction contained 5 bases not matched to a gene. Germline V CDR1 and CDR2: MNHNS, SASEGT. The CDR3 has 15 residues.